The TCR beta chain under discussion was sequenced for a study of T cell responses to AZD1222 COVID-19 vaccine. Study-wide results and limits: An increase in Spike-specific TCR breadth and depth was observed after two AZD1222 doses. The span of vaccine-associated CD4 TCRs extended across spike, with dominance at 160-218 and 743-854. Donors were mostly white British, more females; clonal diversity possibly underestimated.

Researchers grouped second doses given at about 4 or about 12 weeks into one pool. Per the germline V gene, CDR1 is LNHNV and CDR2 is YYDKDF (reference sequence). The CDR3 covers 14 residues. Trimming stripped 0 bases from V and 0 bases from J, with 5 bases between. TCRdb's copy holds only in-frame clones and misses some; the assay was immunoSEQ multiplex PCR. Among over 110,000 clones listed, roughly 88% were seen once. With respect to this clone: No antigen is known for it.

The chain uses TRBV15 and TRBJ1-1; D is undetermined. This sequence originates from an adult who received the AZD1222 COVID-19 vaccine. The sequencing used peripheral blood, collected 28 days after the second AZD1222 dose. The CDR3 reads CATSRERVNTEAFF. For the CDR3, the DNA is TGTGCCACCAGCAGAGAACGGGTGAACACTGAAGCTTTCTTT.